The rows below give T cell receptor beta chains drawn from one sample of a study of T cells in Graves' hyperthyroidism and ophthalmopathy. Each CDR3 protein gets one entry after TCRdb re-called the multiplex PCR reads with MiXCR. The sample gives nearly 600,000 distinct CDR3 sequences, approximately 15% of which show up once; roughly 7.1% is in the top ten. Input material: blood. These receptors came from a woman younger than 30 with Graves' ophthalmopathy. The conserved cysteine and the conserved F or W are not part of the CDR3 here.

V gene,J gene,CDR3 protein
TRBV7-9,TRBJ2-4,ASSSTTAGLALLNIQY
TRBV10-3,TRBJ2-2,ATARLAGGDTGELF
TRBV20-1,TRBJ1-4,SAPGRSTTFTRPEKLF
TRBV9,TRBJ2-5,ASSGGGREETQY
TRBV6-1,TRBJ2-1,ASGGQVSYNEQF
TRBV29-1,TRBJ2-2,SVERGGNTGELF
TRBV28,TRBJ2-7,ASSFPTYRARVYEQY
TRBV6-1,TRBJ2-7,ASSEQATYEQY
TRBV2,TRBJ1-2,ASSERTVNYGYT
TRBV28,TRBJ1-5,ASSFQGNSNQPQH
TRBV2,TRBJ2-1,ASRPRSQGAGGMNEQF
TRBV20-1,TRBJ2-3,SARDRASGRWVDTQY
TRBV18,TRBJ1-1,ASSPDRATEAF
TRBV7-6,TRBJ1-2,ASSLGPIGGDGYT
TRBV6-2/TRBV6-3,TRBJ1-2,ASSYHNSRDRNYGYT
TRBV20-1,TRBJ2-1,SARVTWRGSYNEQF
TRBV5-8,TRBJ2-1,ASSLFSNYNEQF
TRBV7-6,TRBJ2-7,ASSDKFERGSYEQY
TRBV28,TRBJ1-5,ASSLSGTGRGSNQPQH
TRBV28,TRBJ1-2,ASSLLRTGNGYT
TRBV6-1,TRBJ1-1,ASSNLMNTEAF
TRBV4-2,TRBJ2-7,ASSPLMETYEQY
TRBV28,TRBJ1-2,ASSPTGGNGYT
TRBV9,TRBJ2-1,ASSVVQSYNEQF
TRBV7-2,TRBJ1-1,ASSPPDRLNTEAF
TRBV12-3/TRBV12-4,TRBJ2-7,ASTSDRPSYEQY
TRBV7-2,TRBJ2-5,ASSTRTGGLQETQY
TRBV20-1,TRBJ2-4,SARDEGLSKNIQY
TRBV9,TRBJ2-1,ASSVMGQGYNEQF
TRBV28,TRBJ2-3,ASSFGYLTDTQY
TRBV28,TRBJ1-5,ASSQEQPNQPQH
TRBV2,TRBJ2-7,ASSEGLAGGSYEQY
TRBV3-1,TRBJ1-2,ASSQEGQGANYGYT
TRBV7-2,TRBJ2-1,ASIPGTSGRRGSYNEQF
TRBV28,TRBJ2-1,ASRVSVLAGGKGYNEQF
TRBV4-2,TRBJ2-2,ASSQEDRGSNTGELF
TRBV19,TRBJ2-3,ASIGGPAGTDTQY
TRBV5-1,TRBJ2-7,ASSRGQGIYEQY
TRBV12-3/TRBV12-4,TRBJ1-4,ASSRTGRDEKLF
TRBV30,TRBJ2-1,AWSRQPGYNEQF
TRBV12-3/TRBV12-4,TRBJ1-2,ASSPGQTTNYGYT
TRBV18,TRBJ1-1,ASSPPPGTEAF
TRBV30,TRBJ1-5,AWSSSGHRDQPQH
TRBV6-5,TRBJ1-2,ASSYTGWDGYT
TRBV12-3/TRBV12-4,TRBJ2-3,ASSFRDRADTQY
TRBV5-1,TRBJ2-3,ASSFGDDTQY
TRBV12-3/TRBV12-4,TRBJ1-5,ASSSVGQGISLVYSNQPQH
TRBV12-5,TRBJ2-7,ASGLVWADSYEQY
TRBV30,TRBJ1-5,AARQPNQPQH